This TCR beta chain comes out of a study of response to subunit inactivated influenza vaccine. TCRdb ran MiXCR on the RT-PCR reads and lists one entry per CDR3 protein. Seen here are around 600,000 distinct CDR3 sequences, 11% observed once, and the top ten hold approximately 10%. Germline V CDR1 and CDR2: SGHKS, YYEKEE (reference sequence). Trimming took off 0 bases at V and 7 bases at J, with 10 bases between the two ends. The CDR3 extends over 13 amino acids. The sample was also linked to a second study, of T cells expressing NK-cell markers. That work adds: Template switching by 5'RACE with UMIs generated the TCR beta cDNA. Four donors showed these clonotypes also leading the CD3+CD56-NKG2C+ fraction.

The sequence was collected from a man aged 45-65 years who received an inactivated influenza vaccine. V and J are TRBV5-5 and TRBJ1-2; weak D call: TRBD1 (5 bases). Sequencing was performed on PBMCs from blood, taken on the day of vaccination. CDR3 residues: CASSLDRTSGYTF. Here the CDR3 DNA reads TGTGCCAGCAGCTTGGACAGGACGAGTGGCTACACCTTC.